A single sample gave rise to the 28 T cell receptor beta chains below, sequenced in a study of blood T cell repertoires in COVID-19. Profiling relied on immunoSEQ multiplex PCR, and the TCRdb table lists in-frame clones only, not all of them. Of a few hundred thousand clones in the sample, 70% to 90% are singletons; the top ten hold over 1.5%. Sample: PBMCs or T cells enriched from blood (not recorded which). All receptors derive from a woman aged 45-60 years who had recovered from COVID-19.

The chain recombines TRBV10-1 with TRBJ2-3; 9 nucleotides align to TRBD2. CDR3 length equals 13 residues. Germline CDR1 is WNHNN and CDR2 is SYGVQD (reference sequence). Trimming cost V 3 bases and J 5 bases; bases outside gene matches: 0. The DNA of the CDR3 is TGCGCCAGCAGTGAACTAGCGGGAGATACGCAGTATTTT. The encoded protein is CASSELAGDTQYF.

A note on this clone: This sample also contains other DNA sequences that code for the same CDR3. The rearrangement uses TRBV7-8 and TRBJ2-3; 8 positions match TRBD2. V shed 5 bases, J shed 4 bases, and the junction held 14 bases outside the gene matches. Germline assignment: CDR1 SGHVS and CDR2 FQNEAQ. The CDR3 covers 17 residues. The CDR3 DNA is TGTGCCAGCAGCCCGCTAGCGGGCGGGGGGAGGGCAGATACGCAGTATTTT. Protein: CASSPLAGGGRADTQYF.

J is TRBJ2-1 and V is TRBV6-5; D is uncertain. Trimming pared 7 bases from V and 7 bases from J, leaving 20 bases between. The CDR3 contains 15 residues. The germline gives CDR1 MNHEY, CDR2 SVGAGI. This CDR3 reads CASITPGAPRNEQFF. The CDR3 DNA sequence: TGTGCCAGCATCACCCCCGGCGCCCCCAGGAATGAGCAGTTCTTC.

The chain has TRBV2 and TRBJ2-7; the match to TRBD2 covers 13 bases. V shed 4 bases, J shed 4 bases, and the junction held 1 base outside the gene matches. This CDR3 comprises 14 residues. CDR1 and CDR2 from the germline V gene are SNHLY and FYNNEI. CDR3 region: CASSGLAGGYEQYF. CDR3 coding DNA: TGTGCCAGCAGTGGACTAGCGGGAGGTTACGAGCAGTACTTC.

V gene TRBV16 combines with J gene TRBJ2-7, with D perhaps TRBD1 (5 bases). CDR3 size: 12 residues. Trimming cost V 3 bases and J 9 bases, with 12 bases left between them. The germline CDR1 and CDR2 sequences are KGHSY and FQNENV. The CDR3, as DNA: TGTGCCAGCAGCCAGCTCCTAGGGGTGCAGTACTTC. Amino acid sequence: CASSQLLGVQYF. Drawing the rest from reference TRBV16 and TRBJ2-7, the complete variable domain is GEEVAQTPKHLVRGEGQKAKLYCAPIKGHSYVFWYQQVLKNEFKFLISFQNENVFDETGMPKERFSAKCLPNSPCSLEIQATKLEDSAVYFCASSQLLGVQYFGPGTRLTVT.

V is TRBV7-9 and J is TRBJ2-5; 9 bases map to TRBD2. This CDR3 is 15 amino acids long. The V segment lost 2 bases and the J segment 3 bases; nucleotides outside the gene matches: 4. The V gene's germline CDR1 is SEHNR and CDR2 FQNEAQ (reference sequence). Written as DNA, the CDR3 is TGTGCCAGCAGCTTACGCCGACTAGCGGAAGAGACCCAGTACTTC. Its protein is CASSLRRLAEETQYF.

The chain links TRBV7-9 to TRBJ2-1; 12 bases align to TRBD2. Germline loops: CDR1 SEHNR, CDR2 FQNEAQ (reference sequence). CDR3 length: 15 amino acids. Trimming took 5 bases from V and 6 from J; bases not matched to a gene: 5. CDR3 sequence (DNA): TGTGCCAGCAGCCGAGGACTAGCGGGACGCAATGAGCAGTTCTTC. It codes for CASSRGLAGRNEQFF.

The chain couples TRBV3-1 (or the pseudogene TRBV3-2) to TRBJ1-1; no clear D gene. Germline lookup yields CDR1 LGHDT and CDR2 YNNKEL (reference sequence). The V end lost 1 base, the J end lost 7 bases, and 16 bases lay between the germline ends. This CDR3 has 15 amino acids. DNA for the CDR3: TGTGCCAGCAGCCAAGCGGCGAGGGCTCTAAGTGAAGCTTTCTTT. Translated: CASSQAARALSEAFF.

CDR3: CASSRGGSGRVDEQFF. CDR3 nucleotides: TGTGCCAGCAGCCGCGGTGGTAGCGGGAGGGTCGATGAGCAGTTCTTC. V is TRBV7-9 and J is TRBJ2-1; TRBD2 matches at 11 bases. The length of the CDR3 is 16 residues. Trimming at V came to 5 bases and at J to 8 bases, leaving 11 bases not matched to a gene. Germline V lookup: CDR1 SEHNR, CDR2 FQNEAQ (reference sequence).

The rearrangement links TRBV7-8 to TRBJ2-2, with 8 positions matching TRBD2. Germline V gives CDR1 SGHVS, CDR2 FQNEAQ. V lost 4 bases and J lost 0; bases outside the gene matches: 10. The CDR3 totals 18 residues. CDR3 in DNA: TGTGCCAGCAGCTCACCAGCAGGCGGGAGGCCGAACACCGGGGAGCTGTTTTTT. Translated: CASSSPAGGRPNTGELFF.

The chain links TRBV5-1 to TRBJ2-1; TRBD1 might be the D (6 bases). V was pared by 2 bases and J by 10 bases, with 7 bases between. Germline CDR1 and CDR2: SGHRS and YFSETQ. The CDR3 consists of 11 residues. CDR3 region: CASSLGQEQFF. DNA for the CDR3: TGCGCCAGCAGCTTAGGACAGGAGCAGTTCTTC.

J is TRBJ1-4 and V is TRBV29-1; TRBD1 is a possible D gene (5 bases). The CDR3 is made up of 14 amino acids. Germline loops: CDR1 SQVTM, CDR2 ANQGSEA. With 4 bases removed from V and 3 bases from J, the gap between germline ends came to 12 bases. Here the CDR3 DNA reads TGCAGCGTTGCCAGGGCGGTTGCTAATGAAAAACTGTTTTTT. Translated, it gives CSVARAVANEKLFF.

CDR3 nucleotide sequence: TGCGCCAGCAGCTTAGAGGCTAGTCTGGGCGAGCAGTACTTC. Its protein product is CASSLEASLGEQYF. This chain links TRBV5-1 with TRBJ2-7; D is unclear. The CDR3 runs to 14 residues. Germline CDR1 reads SGHRS; CDR2 reads YFSETQ. The germline V and J ends were trimmed by 2 bases and 6 bases, with 15 bases remaining between them.

This chain connects TRBV11-2 to TRBJ2-1, with a tentative D call TRBD1 (6 bases). V gave up 0 bases and J gave up 6 bases, with 6 bases separating them. This CDR3 contains 13 residues. Germline CDR1 is SGHAT and CDR2 is FQNNGV. CDR3 bases: TGTGCCAGCAGCTTAGAAGGGGGCAATGAGCAGTTCTTC. Encoded protein: CASSLEGGNEQFF.

A single count supports this clone. The rearrangement uses TRBV5-1 and TRBJ1-1; perhaps TRBD1 as D (5 bases). The CDR3 totals 13 residues. Germline CDR1 reads SGHRS; CDR2 reads YFSETQ. V shed 4 bases and J shed 4 bases, with 11 bases lying between them. The DNA of the CDR3 is TGCGCCAGCAGCCCGGGGGGGGGCACTGAAGCTTTCTTT. It yields the protein CASSPGGGTEAFF.

DNA of the CDR3: TGTGCCAGCAGCCAGCCGGGACAGTTTACACCTGGCTACACCTTC. This encodes CASSQPGQFTPGYTF. The chain uses TRBV5-4 and TRBJ1-2; 7 nucleotides align to TRBD1. V was clipped by 4 bases and J by 7 bases; unmatched bases: 13. In germline, CDR1 is SGHNT, CDR2 YYREEE (reference sequence). The CDR3 extends over 15 amino acids.

The sample holds a few counts of this clone. The chain is built from TRBV27 and TRBJ2-7; maybe TRBD1 (6 bases). Germline assignment: CDR1 MNHEY and CDR2 SMNVEV (reference sequence). V was cut by 3 bases and J by 4 bases, with 13 bases left in between. This CDR3 contains 14 residues. The chain's CDR3 is CASSFTSQGYEQYF. As DNA, the CDR3 is TGTGCCAGCAGTTTTACCTCACAGGGTTACGAGCAGTACTTC.

CDR3: CASSIRSSENDEQYF. CDR3 DNA: TGTGCCAGTAGTATAAGATCGTCGGAGAACGACGAGCAGTACTTC. The V gene is TRBV19, the J gene TRBJ2-7; D call uncertain. The germline V gene has CDR1 LNHDA and CDR2 SQIVND (reference sequence). This CDR3 is 15 amino acids long. V was pared by 2 bases and J by 5 bases, with 16 bases between.

The chain has TRBV5-1 and TRBJ2-5; D is uncertain. V dropped 4 bases and J dropped 1 base, with 14 bases sitting between them. The CDR3 has 15 residues. In germline, CDR1 is SGHRS, CDR2 YFSETQ. The CDR3 loop is CASSPEMVSQETQYF. The CDR3 DNA reads as TGCGCCAGCAGCCCCGAGATGGTTTCCCAAGAGACCCAGTACTTC.

The chain couples TRBV7-9 to TRBJ1-2; D not certain. Between the trimmed V and J ends, which lost 1 base and 2 bases, there was a span of 8 bases. The germline gives CDR1 SEHNR, CDR2 FQNEAQ (reference sequence). The CDR3 covers 14 residues. The CDR3 DNA reads TGTGCCAGCAGCTTAGGCGTCAGGAACTATGGCTACACCTTC. It translates to CASSLGVRNYGYTF.

The rearrangement joins TRBV27 to TRBJ2-5, with D possibly being TRBD1 (5 bases). Germline V CDR1 and CDR2: MNHEY, SMNVEV (reference sequence). The length of the CDR3 is 15 residues. The V end lost 1 base, the J end lost 5 bases, and 14 bases lay between the germline ends. In nucleotides, the CDR3 is TGTGCCAGCAGTTTATGGGGCAGGCACGGGGAGACCCAGTACTTC. Amino acids: CASSLWGRHGETQYF.

This clone was picked up one time. V and J are TRBV25-1 and TRBJ1-1, with a tentative D call TRBD1 (5 bases). The V end was cut by 6 bases, the J end by 0 bases, with 8 bases between. CDR1 and CDR2 from the germline V gene are MGHDK and SYGVNS. The CDR3 contains 13 residues. CDR3 region: CASRGLLNTEAFF. In DNA form, the CDR3 reads TGTGCCAGCAGGGGGCTTCTGAACACTGAAGCTTTCTTT.

V and J are TRBV3-1 (or the pseudogene TRBV3-2) and TRBJ2-5, with 7 bases lining up with TRBD2. The ends lost 4 bases at V and 1 base at J; junction bases unmatched: 9. CDR1 is LGHDT, CDR2 YNNKEL, per germline (reference sequence). The CDR3 totals 16 residues. The CDR3 DNA reads TGTGCCAGCAGCCCTAATAGGCCTAGCGGCCAAGAGACCCAGTACTTC. It translates to CASSPNRPSGQETQYF.

This sequence joins TRBV15 and TRBJ1-5; D is ambiguous. The V and J ends lost 1 base and 7 bases respectively, with 14 bases between them. The CDR3 covers 15 residues. CDR1 and CDR2 from the germline V gene are LNHNV and YYDKDF (reference sequence). CDR3 sequence: CATSRGSSGGQPQHF. In nucleotides, the CDR3 is TGTGCCACCAGCAGAGGTTCGTCCGGCGGGCAGCCCCAGCATTTT.

The rearrangement uses TRBV6-2 or TRBV6-3 and TRBJ2-1; 9 bases map to TRBD2. The CDR3 runs to 17 residues. J was trimmed by 4 bases and V by 1 base; bases with no gene match: 8. CDR1 and CDR2 from the germline V gene are MNHEY and SVGEGT. CDR3 DNA: TGTGCCAGCAGTTACTTTCTGGCTAGCGGGAAATACAATGAGCAGTTCTTC. Residues: CASSYFLASGKYNEQFF.

There are a few counts of this clone. The rearrangement joins TRBV7-2 to TRBJ2-1; 13 bases map to TRBD2. V was clipped by 9 bases and J by 4 bases; unmatched bases: 6. Germline lookup yields CDR1 SGHTA and CDR2 FQGNSA. The CDR3 totals 15 residues. DNA for the CDR3: TGTGCCAGTCGACTAGCGGGAGGTAGGTACAATGAGCAGTTCTTC. The encoded protein is CASRLAGGRYNEQFF.

The chain couples TRBV5-1 to TRBJ1-6, with D maybe TRBD1 (6 bases). Germline CDR1 reads SGHRS; CDR2 reads YFSETQ. This CDR3 has 16 residues. The germline V and J ends were trimmed by 1 base and 5 bases, with 13 bases remaining between them. DNA of the CDR3: TGCGCCAGCAGCTTGTCCCAGGGGAGGGATAATTCACCCCTCCACTTT. Protein: CASSLSQGRDNSPLHF. Combining the CDR3 with reference TRBV5-1 and TRBJ1-6 gives the whole variable domain KAGVTQTPRYLIKTRGQQVTLSCSPISGHRSVSWYQQTPGQGLQFLFEYFSETQRNKGNFPGRFSGRQFSNSRSEMNVSTLELGDSALYLCASSLSQGRDNSPLHFGNGTRLTVT.

J is TRBJ2-6 and V is TRBV10-3, with 10 nucleotides matching TRBD1. From germline, CDR1 is ENHRY and CDR2 SYGVKD. The ends lost 5 bases at V and 3 bases at J; junction bases unmatched: 4. CDR3 size: 16 residues. In DNA, the CDR3 is TGTGCCATCAGTCCGGGGACAGGGGATGGGGCCAACGTCCTGACTTTC. It encodes CAISPGTGDGANVLTF.